These 27 T cell receptor beta chains came from one sample sequenced in a study of liver allograft versus peripheral blood T cells. Study at large: Transplanted-liver T cell receptor repertoires were compared with recipients' peripheral blood repertoires.

TCRdb used MiXCR to reprocess the reads, holding one entry per CDR3 protein. This sample has just under 5,500 distinct CDR3 sequences; about 17% occur once, and the top ten carry under 11%. The origin of the receptors is a human patient who had a liver transplant. A share of the T cells may be of graft donor origin.

The sample holds many counts of this clonotype. J is TRBJ1-1 and V is TRBV10-3; D is possibly TRBD1 (5 bases). CDR1 is ENHRY and CDR2 is SYGVKD in the germline V gene. This CDR3 is built from 14 residues. V was clipped by 4 bases and J by 3 bases, with 12 bases between them. In DNA form, the CDR3 reads TGTGCCATCAGTGGCGTCCGAGGGGACACTGAAGCTTTCTTT. Translation gives CAISGVRGDTEAFF.

The rearrangement joins TRBV20-1 to TRBJ2-1; 11 nucleotides match TRBD2. Looked up from germline, CDR1 is DFQATT and CDR2 is SNEGSKA (reference sequence). This CDR3 is built from 14 residues. V lost 7 bases, J lost 10 bases, and 12 bases stayed unmatched. The CDR3 coding sequence is TGCAGTGTGAAGGCACTAGCGGGAGTGGAAGAGCAGTTCTTC. Encoded protein: CSVKALAGVEEQFF.

The J gene is TRBJ1-5, the V gene TRBV12-5; 10 bases map to TRBD1. The V segment lost 0 bases and the J segment 6 bases; nucleotides outside the gene matches: 8. CDR1 is LGHNT, CDR2 FRNRAP, per germline. The CDR3 loop spans 17 amino acids. CDR3 nucleotides: TGTGCTAGTGGTTTGGTACTGGGACAGGGGAGCGGTCAGCCCCAGCATTTT. Translating it yields CASGLVLGQGSGQPQHF. The full variable domain, its missing parts supplied by reference TRBV12-5 and TRBJ1-5, is DARVTQTPRHKVTEMGQEVTMRCQPILGHNTVFWYRQTMMQGLELLAYFRNRAPLDDSGMPKDRFSAEMPDATLATLKIQPSEPRDSAVYFCASGLVLGQGSGQPQHFGDGTRLSIL.

This clonotype is medium-sized (0.01 to 0.1%) within its sample. This chain joins TRBV29-1 and TRBJ2-5, with TRBD2 identical over 14 bases. The CDR3 loop spans 14 amino acids. Germline V gene data show CDR1 as SQVTM and CDR2 as ANQGSEA. The ends lost 6 bases at V and 4 bases at J; junction bases unmatched: 4. For the CDR3, the DNA is TGCAGCGTGGGGACTAGCGGGGGAGGAGAGACCCAGTACTTC. This gives the protein CSVGTSGGGETQYF.

Notes on this clonotype: At one of its ends the junction is not consistent with the germline gene, which may arise from a read error. The rearrangement uses TRBV7-2 and TRBJ1-1; D gene unclear. Germline V gene sequence: CDR1 SGHTA, CDR2 FQGNSA. The CDR3 covers 15 residues. CDR3 DNA sequence: TGTGCCAACAGCCCCCCTGTTGGAATTAACACTGAAGCTTTCTTT. Translating gives CANSPPVGINTEAFF.

This clonotype ranks as medium-sized (0.01 to 0.1%). The gene calls are TRBV12-3 or TRBV12-4 and TRBJ1-6; no definite D call. This CDR3 is 13 amino acids long. Deletions cut 5 bases from V and 8 bases from J, with 10 bases between. In DNA form, the CDR3 reads TGTGCCAGCAGTCAGCAGTTTTATTCACCCCTCCACTTT. Translation gives CASSQQFYSPLHF.

CDR3 nucleotides: TGCAGTGCTAAGAGTGGGGTGTGGACTGAAGCTTTCTTT. Its protein product is CSAKSGVWTEAFF. The chain recombines TRBV20-1 with TRBJ1-1; D remains unclear. The ends were cut back, 4 bases at V and 5 bases at J, with 14 bases in the middle. Germline loops: CDR1 DFQATT, CDR2 SNEGSKA (reference sequence). The CDR3 runs to 13 residues.

This clonotype was seen many times. The J gene is TRBJ2-7, the V gene TRBV5-5; 8 positions agree with TRBD1. After removal of 3 bases from V and 2 bases from J, the junction contained 4 bases not matched to a gene. Per germline, CDR1 SGHKS and CDR2 YYEKEE (reference sequence). CDR3 length: 14 amino acids. The CDR3 sequence: CASSWSQGAYEQYF. The DNA for the CDR3 is TGTGCCAGCAGCTGGTCACAGGGGGCCTACGAGCAGTACTTC. Based on the CDR3 plus reference TRBV5-5 and TRBJ2-7, the full variable domain is DAGVTQSPTHLIKTRGQQVTLRCSPISGHKSVSWYQQVLGQGPQFIFQYYEKEERGRGNFPDRFSARQFPNYSSELNVNALLLGDSALYLCASSWSQGAYEQYFGPGTRLTVT.

Judged by abundance, this clonotype is medium-sized (0.01 to 0.1%). The V gene is TRBV20-1, the J gene TRBJ1-4, with D perhaps TRBD1 (5 bases). The CDR3 runs 15 residues. CDR1 is DFQATT, CDR2 SNEGSKA, per germline (reference sequence). V lost 1 base and J 2 bases, leaving 11 bases between the germline ends. The CDR3 here is CSARVGGSTNEKLFF. The DNA for the CDR3 is TGCAGTGCTAGAGTGGGGGGATCCACTAATGAAAAACTGTTTTTT.

This clonotype ranks as medium-sized (0.01 to 0.1%). J is TRBJ2-3 and V is TRBV24-1; 7 bases match TRBD1. The length of the CDR3 is 14 residues. J gave up 2 bases and V 5 bases, and 3 bases lay outside the gene matches. CDR1 KGHDR and CDR2 SFDVKD come from the germline V gene. CDR3 sequence reads: CATSARGHTDTQYF. DNA for the CDR3: TGTGCCACCAGTGCGAGGGGGCACACAGATACGCAGTATTTT.

By its share, this clonotype is medium-sized. V and J are TRBV12-3 or TRBV12-4 and TRBJ2-3, with D tentatively TRBD2 (6 bases). The ends were cut back, 6 bases at V and 3 bases at J, with 10 bases in the middle. This CDR3 is built from 13 residues. The DNA of the CDR3 is TGTGCCAGCAGCACTCGGGGGACAGATACGCAGTATTTT. It encodes CASSTRGTDTQYF.

The chain links TRBV12-3 or TRBV12-4 to TRBJ1-1; D may be TRBD1 (5 bases). Trimming shortened V by 6 bases and J by 1 base, and 18 bases separated the two germline ends. This CDR3 has 16 amino acids. The CDR3: CASSPPGRLKNTEAFF. The CDR3 coding sequence is TGTGCCAGCAGCCCTCCGGGACGGTTAAAGAACACTGAAGCTTTCTTT.

In the case of this clonotype: A read error may produce the germline difference seen at one junction end. J is TRBJ1-2 and V is TRBV28; possibly TRBD1 for D (5 bases). The length of the CDR3 is 14 residues. CDR1 and CDR2 (germline): MDHEN, SYDVKM. For the CDR3, the DNA is TGTACCAGCAGACAGATTGGAGGGAGCTATGGCTACACCTTC. This gives the protein CTSRQIGGSYGYTF.

This clonotype rates as medium-sized (0.01 to 0.1%). The chain couples TRBV30 to TRBJ1-4, with D hard to call. The V end lost 5 bases, the J end lost 7 bases, and 14 bases lay between the germline ends. The CDR3 contains 13 residues. The germline V gene encodes CDR1 GTSNPN and CDR2 SVGIG (reference sequence). CDR3 sequence (DNA): TGTGCCTGGGCCCTGGGAGGGTTTGAAAAACTGTTTTTT. Translation gives CAWALGGFEKLFF.

By sample fraction, this clonotype is medium-sized. In nucleotides, the CDR3 is TGTGCCAGCAGTTTACCAACCAAGAGAACCGTCGGAAGGGCCAACGTCCTGACTTTC. Its protein is CASSLPTKRTVGRANVLTF. The V call is TRBV28, the J call TRBJ2-6; no reliable D call. Germline lookup yields CDR1 MDHEN and CDR2 SYDVKM. V was trimmed by 2 bases and J by 5 bases, leaving 22 bases between them. The CDR3 is 19 amino acids.

The rearrangement uses TRBV28 and TRBJ2-7; 7 nucleotides align to TRBD2. Germline V gives CDR1 MDHEN, CDR2 SYDVKM. Trimming cost V 6 bases and J 1 base; bases outside gene matches: 9. The CDR3 spans 15 residues. CDR3 nucleotides: TGTGCCAGCAGAACTCCGACTAGCAGGTCCTACGAGCAGTACTTC. This codes for CASRTPTSRSYEQYF.

This clonotype ranks as medium-sized. The chain carries TRBV10-3 and TRBJ2-2; D gene uncertain. Trimming removed 10 bases at V and 0 bases at J, with 9 bases between. Per germline, CDR1 ENHRY and CDR2 SYGVKD. The CDR3 covers 13 residues. This chain's CDR3 is CATTTSNTGELFF. The CDR3 DNA is TGTGCCACAACGACATCGAACACCGGGGAGCTGTTTTTT.

This clonotype was seen at least ten times. This CDR3 is CASSLAHRYGYTF. The CDR3 coding sequence is TGTGCCAGCAGTTTAGCGCACAGGTATGGCTACACCTTC. The chain uses TRBV12-3 or TRBV12-4 and TRBJ1-2; TRBD1 is a possible D gene (5 bases). Deletions cut 0 bases from V and 5 bases from J, with 7 bases between. This CDR3 is built from 13 residues.

The chain joins TRBV7-3 to TRBJ2-2; the D is unclear. Germline values: CDR1 SGHTA, CDR2 FQGTGA. V was trimmed by 5 bases and J by 0 bases, leaving 10 bases between them. This CDR3 comprises 15 residues. The CDR3, as DNA: TGTGCCAGCAGCCTAGAGCGTCCGAACACCGGGGAGCTGTTTTTT. Protein sequence: CASSLERPNTGELFF. The full variable domain, in which reference TRBV7-3 and TRBJ2-2 provide the parts outside the CDR3, is GAGVSQTPSNKVTEKGKYVELRCDPISGHTALYWYRQSLGQGPEFLIYFQGTGAADDSGLPNDRFFAVRPEGSVSTLKIQRTERGDSAVYLCASSLERPNTGELFFGEGSRLTVL.

This clonotype was seen only a few times. This chain uses TRBV7-2 with TRBJ2-3; D gene uncertain. V was shortened by 3 bases and J by 0 bases, with 10 bases between the two germline ends. The CDR3 consists of 15 residues. Germline-derived CDR1 and CDR2 are SGHTA and FQGNSA. CDR3: CASSFSRSSTDTQYF. The CDR3 region has the DNA TGTGCCAGCAGCTTCAGTCGGTCTAGCACAGATACGCAGTATTTT.

Notes on this clonotype: One base separates it from a far larger clone, so it is likely a read error. The chain is built from TRBV10-3 and TRBJ2-1; the D gene could be TRBD1 or TRBD2 (5 bases each). CDR3 length equals 14 residues. Germline assignment: CDR1 ENHRY and CDR2 SYGVKD. The CDR3 is CASSLGPRHNEQFF. CDR3 coding DNA: TGTGCCAGCAGTTTGGGACCGCGCCACAATGAGCAGTTCTTC.

This clonotype was counted at least ten times. The chain links TRBV14 to TRBJ1-6; D is uncertain. This CDR3 spans 13 amino acids. V dropped 4 bases and J dropped 7 bases, with 8 bases sitting between them. Germline V lookup: CDR1 SGHDN, CDR2 FVKESK. CDR3 coding DNA: TGTGCCAGCAGCCCGAGATTGAATTCACCCCTCCACTTT. Protein: CASSPRLNSPLHF.

By sample share, this clonotype is medium-sized. The rearrangement joins TRBV11-1 to TRBJ2-1; D may be TRBD1 (6 bases). V was clipped by 1 base and J by 9 bases, with 19 bases between them. CDR1 and CDR2 from the germline V gene are SGHAT and FQDESV (reference sequence). CDR3 length: 16 amino acids. The CDR3 DNA reads as TGTGCCAGCAGCTTAGAAAGTGGCAGGGGCGGAGGTGAGCAGTTCTTC. Protein sequence: CASSLESGRGGGEQFF.

This clonotype is medium-sized in the sample. The V gene is TRBV12-3 or TRBV12-4, the J gene TRBJ2-3, with TRBD2 matching over 15 bases. The trim removed 6 bases at V and 2 bases at J, leaving 3 bases unmatched. The CDR3 covers 16 residues. Here the CDR3 reads CASSRTSGGVTDTQYF. DNA for the CDR3: TGTGCCAGCAGCCGGACTAGCGGGGGGGTCACAGATACGCAGTATTTT.

This clonotype was detected only a few times. This rearrangement joins TRBV19 to TRBJ2-5, with D tentatively TRBD2 (5 bases). The V end lost 6 bases, the J end lost 2 bases, and 16 bases lay between the germline ends. The CDR3 spans 15 residues. Germline assignment: CDR1 LNHDA and CDR2 SQIVND (reference sequence). In nucleotides, the CDR3 is TGTGCCAGTAGCAAGAGGGCTAGCAGACAAGAGACCCAGTACTTC. It specifies CASSKRASRQETQYF.

This clonotype rates as medium-sized. V gene TRBV6-1 combines with J gene TRBJ1-5; no reliable D call. Germline V lookup: CDR1 MNHNS, CDR2 SASEGT. The CDR3 sequence is 16 residues long. The ends were cut back, 4 bases at V and 0 bases at J, with 13 bases in the middle. The CDR3 coding sequence is TGTGCCAGCAGTGCGCCTAGCGGCTATAGCAATCAGCCCCAGCATTTT. Translation gives CASSAPSGYSNQPQHF.

The chain employs TRBV23-1 and TRBJ2-6, with no clear D. TRBV23-1 is assigned to the ORF class and has an uncertain function. This CDR3 is built from 14 residues. V lost 6 bases and J lost 0, with 6 bases in between. CDR3 in amino acids: CASRLCSGANVLTF. CDR3 nucleotides: TGCGCCAGCAGATTGTGCTCTGGGGCCAACGTCCTGACTTTC.